This T cell receptor (beta chain) was sequenced for a study of Ad26.COV2.S vaccination and SARS-CoV-2 variants. For the study at large: A participant enrolled in the COV1001 Ad26.COV2.S trial arm provided the sample. Ad26.COV2.S was injected intramuscularly once or twice, 56 days apart. Study-wide findings and caveats: Measures of TCR breadth and depth may have fallen short of total T cell responses.

TCRdb's table, derived via immunoSEQ multiplex PCR, lists solely in-frame clones and lacks some. The sample comprises hundreds of thousands of clones, about 88% of which are singletons, and around 6.4% rests with the top ten. As concerns this clone: Its antigen is not identified.

The treatment is: roughly 18 received Ad26.COV2.S at low or high dose, single or two shots; about 5 received placebo; per-sample allocation not given. Vaccine and placebo recipients were sampled on day 63 after the first injection. Vaccination employed an Ad26 vector expressing the Wuhan-strain SARS-CoV-2 spike. The germline V and J ends were trimmed by 6 bases and 7 bases, with 10 bases remaining between them. CDR1 is LGHNA and CDR2 is YNFKEQ in the germline V gene. The CDR3 consists of 13 residues. The receptor was isolated from a person between 18 and 60 years old who received the Ad26.COV2.S COVID-19 vaccine or a placebo. The chain links TRBV4-2 to TRBJ1-6; D uncertain. Sequences were derived from peripheral blood, sampled in a trial of Ad26.COV2.S vaccine versus placebo. DNA of the CDR3: TGTGCCAGCAGAAATGAAGGGAATTCACCCCTCCACTTT. Protein: CASRNEGNSPLHF.